A single sample is the source of the 28 T cell receptor beta chains below, sequenced in a study of T cell responses to AZD1222 COVID-19 vaccine. Assay used: immunoSEQ multiplex PCR; TCRdb lists only in-frame clones, some missing. The table has 150,000 to 200,000 clones, around 86% seen once. The starting material was peripheral blood, obtained on day 0 of MenACWY control vaccination. All receptors come from an adult in good health.

This clone was found once. J is TRBJ2-3 and V is TRBV7-8, with D uncertain. Germline-derived CDR1 and CDR2 are SGHVS and FQNEAQ. This CDR3 has 13 residues. V shed 6 bases and J shed 6 bases, with 13 bases lying between them. The CDR3 bases are TGTGCCAGCAGGGAATGGGGAATTGATACGCAGTATTTT. Protein sequence: CASREWGIDTQYF.

This clone has more than one count but fewer than ten. The chain joins TRBV5-5 to TRBJ2-7; D tentatively fits TRBD1 or TRBD2 (5 bases each). The V and J ends lost 1 base and 5 bases respectively, with 10 bases between them. The CDR3 contains 13 residues. CDR1 and CDR2 (germline): SGHKS, YYEKEE (reference sequence). The CDR3: CASSLQRGDEQYF. The CDR3 DNA is TGTGCCAGCAGCTTGCAAAGAGGGGACGAGCAGTACTTC.

V and J are TRBV30 and TRBJ1-1, with TRBD1 matching 11 bases. CDR3 length: 14 residues. CDR1 GTSNPN and CDR2 SVGIG come from the germline V gene (reference sequence). After removal of 2 bases from V and 3 bases from J, the junction contained 2 bases not matched to a gene. The DNA of the CDR3 is TGTGCCTGGAGTTGGGACAGGGGGGACACTGAAGCTTTCTTT. Protein sequence: CAWSWDRGDTEAFF.

The J gene is TRBJ2-3, the V gene TRBV9, with 13 bases fitting TRBD2. The V gene end was trimmed by 0 bases and the J gene end by 6 bases; junction bases not matched to a gene: 1. The germline CDR1 and CDR2 sequences are SGDLS and YYNGEE. The CDR3 has 15 amino acids. The CDR3: CASSVVGLAGDTQYF. The CDR3 coding sequence is TGTGCCAGCAGCGTAGTGGGACTAGCGGGGGATACGCAGTATTTT.

This sequence joins TRBV6-2 or TRBV6-3 and TRBJ2-5; 11 nucleotides match TRBD2. V lost 2 bases to trimming and J lost 2 bases; unmatched junction nucleotides: 19. The germline gives CDR1 MNHEY, CDR2 SVGEGT. This CDR3 contains 21 residues. CDR3 sequence (DNA): TGTGCCAGCAGTTACCGGGGCTTGCCGGTAACTAGCGGGGGCGATCAAGAGACCCAGTACTTC. Protein sequence: CASSYRGLPVTSGGDQETQYF.

In its sample, this clone was seen once. The chain couples TRBV27 to TRBJ1-5, with TRBD1 identical over 8 bases. V was pared by 6 bases and J by 2 bases, with 3 bases of the junction left unmatched. The V gene's germline CDR1 is MNHEY and CDR2 SMNVEV (reference sequence). CDR3 length: 14 amino acids. The CDR3 DNA reads TGTGCCAGCAGACCGGGACAGGGCAATCAGCCCCAGCATTTT. Protein product: CASRPGQGNQPQHF.

The chain is built from TRBV11-1 and TRBJ1-1, with a tentative D call TRBD1 (6 bases). The CDR3 is 13 residues long. Germline CDR1 SGHAT, CDR2 FQDESV (reference sequence). Trimming removed 5 bases from V and 11 bases from J, with 18 bases in between. The CDR3 sequence is CASSHSEQGRAFF. For the CDR3, the DNA is TGTGCCAGCAGCCATAGCGAGCAGGGGCGGGCTTTCTTT.

This clone showed up just once. The genes are TRBV5-1 and TRBJ2-3; 11 nucleotides line up with TRBD1. The trim removed 4 bases at V and 7 bases at J, leaving 14 bases unmatched. Germline V gives CDR1 SGHRS, CDR2 YFSETQ. CDR3 length: 17 amino acids. The CDR3 here is CASSESSGTGGVNTQYF. In DNA form, the CDR3 reads TGCGCCAGCAGCGAATCCTCCGGGACAGGGGGGGTAAATACGCAGTATTTT.

V and J are TRBV27 and TRBJ2-5; D call uncertain. Germline V CDR1 and CDR2: MNHEY, SMNVEV (reference sequence). The CDR3 has 15 amino acids. Deletions cut 0 bases from V and 1 base from J, with 9 bases between. CDR3 protein: CASSLSLDLQETQYF. Written as DNA, the CDR3 is TGTGCCAGCAGTTTATCCCTCGACCTCCAAGAGACCCAGTACTTC.

The chain has TRBV6-1 and TRBJ1-5; D may be TRBD1 (5 bases). Germline V CDR1 and CDR2: MNHNS, SASEGT. This CDR3 region has 15 residues. The V end lost 1 base, the J end lost 5 bases, and 12 bases lay between the germline ends. In DNA form, the CDR3 reads TGTGCCAGCAGTGAAGGGAGGGACCGACATCAGCCCCAGCATTTT. Translation gives CASSEGRDRHQPQHF.

This clone has just a few counts. This sequence joins TRBV9 and TRBJ2-7; 8 nucleotides line up with TRBD1. Germline V gene data show CDR1 as SGDLS and CDR2 as YYNGEE. CDR3 length: 15 residues. V lost 0 bases and J lost 3; bases outside the gene matches: 5. The CDR3 nucleotides are TGTGCCAGCAGCGTAGTCGGGACAGGTCTCTACGAGCAGTACTTC. It specifies CASSVVGTGLYEQYF.

This clone appeared a single time. V and J are TRBV7-3 and TRBJ2-5; 10 positions match TRBD2. There are 13 residues in the CDR3. Trimming took 3 bases from V and 5 from J; bases not matched to a gene: 0. The V gene's germline CDR1 is SGHTA and CDR2 FQGTGA. CDR3 DNA sequence: TGTGCCAGCAGCTTGACTAGCGGGGAGACCCAGTACTTC. Translation: CASSLTSGETQYF.

This chain connects TRBV4-3 to TRBJ1-1, with D possibly TRBD1 on 5 matching bases. The length of the CDR3 is 13 residues. Trimming took 5 bases from V and 9 from J, leaving 16 bases between them. Germline V gene data show CDR1 as LGHNA and CDR2 as YSLEER. The DNA for the CDR3 is TGCGCCAGCAGCACAGTTCCCGGGACTCAAGCTTTCTTT. Translated: CASSTVPGTQAFF.

The chain links TRBV5-5 to TRBJ2-3, with D possibly being TRBD2 (6 bases). This CDR3 has 14 residues. Germline V CDR1 and CDR2: SGHKS, YYEKEE (reference sequence). V lost 1 base to trimming and J lost 3 bases, with 9 bases between them. DNA of the CDR3: TGTGCCAGCAGCTTGATGGGGGGAACAGATACGCAGTATTTT. Translated: CASSLMGGTDTQYF.

This clone turned up a few times. The rearrangement links TRBV12-1 to TRBJ2-1; the table's D call, TRBD2, was not checked against the DNA. TRBV12-1 is a pseudogene segment. The CDR3 extends over 17 amino acids. The CDR3 spells CASSSRTSGRRCNEQFF. As DNA, the CDR3 is TGTGCCAGCAGCTCCAGGACTAGCGGGAGAAGGTGCAATGAGCAGTTCTTC.

CDR3 nucleotides: TGTGCCACCAGTGACACGGGACAGGGAGGAGAGACCCAGTACTTC. The encoded protein is CATSDTGQGGETQYF. The gene calls are TRBV24-1 and TRBJ2-5, with 9 bases matching TRBD1. The CDR3 consists of 15 residues. With 4 bases clipped from V and 4 bases from J, the junction kept 6 bases outside the gene matches. Germline CDR1 is KGHDR and CDR2 is SFDVKD.

V usage is TRBV5-6 and J usage is TRBJ2-2; D gene uncertain. CDR1 SGHDT and CDR2 YYEEEE come from the germline V gene. This CDR3 is built from 15 residues. V was cut by 5 bases and J by 2 bases, with 13 bases left in between. The CDR3 DNA sequence: TGTGCCAGCAGTCGGGTGGGTCCCAACACCGGGGAGCTGTTTTTT. Protein product: CASSRVGPNTGELFF.

The chain uses TRBV19 and TRBJ1-2; 9 nucleotides align to TRBD1. CDR3 length: 14 amino acids. V trimming: 5 bases; J trimming: 4 bases; junction bases outside the gene matches: 5. Germline V gives CDR1 LNHDA, CDR2 SQIVND (reference sequence). The CDR3 loop is CASSPRDRVYGYTF. Here the CDR3 DNA reads TGTGCCAGTAGTCCTCGGGACAGGGTCTATGGCTACACCTTC.

This clone was recorded a few times. The gene calls are TRBV10-3 and TRBJ1-2; D gene uncertain. CDR1 is ENHRY, CDR2 SYGVKD, per germline. This CDR3 is 16 amino acids long. With 0 bases removed from V and 2 bases from J, the gap between germline ends came to 13 bases. CDR3 loop: CAISESVQAPNYGYTF. The CDR3 region has the DNA TGTGCCATCAGTGAGTCGGTCCAGGCCCCAAACTATGGCTACACCTTC.

The CDR3 spells CASSSGTSGRIYNEQFF. The CDR3 DNA reads as TGTGCCAGCAGCTCGGGGACTAGCGGGAGGATTTACAATGAGCAGTTCTTC. The chain is built from TRBV7-9 and TRBJ2-1; 15 bases agree with TRBD2. V lost 4 bases to trimming and J lost 4 bases; unmatched junction nucleotides: 5. Germline V gene sequence: CDR1 SEHNR, CDR2 FQNEAQ (reference sequence). The CDR3 extends over 17 amino acids.

Turning to this clone: An end of the junction differs from the germline gene, which may be a read error. The chain uses TRBV7-2 and TRBJ2-3; 13 bases are shared with TRBD2. Germline-derived CDR1 and CDR2 are SGHTA and FQGNSA. There are 13 residues in the CDR3. Written as DNA, the CDR3 is TGTGCCAGCAGCCCCACTAGCGGGGGGGCAGTTTTGTTT. The encoded protein is CASSPTSGGAVLF.

On this clone: Other DNA sequences in this specimen translate into the identical CDR3. V usage is TRBV27 and J usage is TRBJ1-5; possibly TRBD1 for D (6 bases). Trimming shortened V by 6 bases and J by 3 bases, and 12 bases separated the two germline ends. This CDR3 region has 14 residues. Germline V CDR1 and CDR2: MNHEY, SMNVEV (reference sequence). CDR3 coding DNA: TGTGCCAGCAGCTTACAGGGCCCCAATCAGCCCCAGCATTTT. Its protein product is CASSLQGPNQPQHF.

The chain has TRBV7-7 and TRBJ2-5; 9 nucleotides agree with TRBD1. V shed 4 bases and J 2 bases; nucleotides not matched to a gene: 5. CDR3 length equals 15 residues. Germline V gives CDR1 SSHAT, CDR2 FNYEAQ (reference sequence). CDR3 in amino acids: CASSSQTGGQETQYF. CDR3 in DNA: TGTGCCAGCAGCTCGCAGACAGGGGGACAAGAGACCCAGTACTTC.

The CDR3 sequence: CASSRTRDTDTQYF. The CDR3 nucleotides read TGTGCCAGCAGCCGGACACGCGACACAGATACGCAGTATTTT. V usage is TRBV6-5 and J usage is TRBJ2-3; D perhaps matches TRBD1 (5 bases). Germline V CDR1 and CDR2: MNHEY, SVGAGI. The CDR3 sequence is 14 residues long. Deletions cut 6 bases from V and 2 bases from J, with 12 bases between.

This chain joins TRBV5-1 and TRBJ1-3; D uncertain. The CDR3 extends over 16 amino acids. With 0 bases removed from V and 0 bases from J, the gap between germline ends came to 10 bases. Per the germline V gene, CDR1 is SGHRS and CDR2 is YFSETQ. The CDR3 DNA reads as TGCGCCAGCAGCTTGGACGGATCATACTCTGGAAACACCATATATTTT. It is translated as CASSLDGSYSGNTIYF. Filled out from reference TRBV5-1 and TRBJ1-3, the complete variable domain reads KAGVTQTPRYLIKTRGQQVTLSCSPISGHRSVSWYQQTPGQGLQFLFEYFSETQRNKGNFPGRFSGRQFSNSRSEMNVSTLELGDSALYLCASSLDGSYSGNTIYFGEGSWLTVV.

The J gene is TRBJ2-3, the V gene TRBV3-1 (or the pseudogene TRBV3-2); D remains unclear. Germline V gene lookup returns CDR1 LGHDT and CDR2 YNNKEL (reference sequence). The CDR3 has 13 residues. Trimming stripped 3 bases from V and 2 bases from J, with 6 bases between. CDR3 protein: CASSHPITDTQYF. The DNA for the CDR3 is TGTGCCAGCAGCCACCCAATCACAGATACGCAGTATTTT.

The genes are TRBV15 and TRBJ1-5, with 10 bases identical to TRBD1. The CDR3 is made up of 15 amino acids. CDR1 LNHNV and CDR2 YYDKDF come from the germline V gene (reference sequence). The V segment lost 5 bases and the J segment 6 bases; nucleotides outside the gene matches: 7. In DNA, the CDR3 is TGTGCCACCAGCGCGGACAGGGGGAACACTCAGCCCCAGCATTTT. Translating it yields CATSADRGNTQPQHF.

The gene calls are TRBV19 and TRBJ2-5; a possible D gene is TRBD2 (6 bases). The V end lost 5 bases, the J end lost 4 bases, and 8 bases lay between the germline ends. Germline values: CDR1 LNHDA, CDR2 SQIVND (reference sequence). This CDR3 comprises 12 residues. The CDR3 bases are TGTGCCAGTAGTTGGAGGGGAGAGACCCAGTACTTC. The encoded protein is CASSWRGETQYF.